This T cell receptor beta chain was obtained from a study of T cells in narcolepsy. For the study at large: Patients with NT1 or NT2 and healthy control donors were enrolled. General study points: Comparing one patient's CSF and blood CD4+ clonotypes highlighted HCRT- and TRIB2-specific autoreactive clonotypes. Reportedly, autoreactive clonotypes were serially detected in patients' blood but not controls'.

Regarding this clone: The antigen remains unidentified. One junction end does not reproduce the germline sequence, and a read error may be involved.

This table comes from immunoSEQ multiplex PCR, and its TCRdb copy is limited to in-frame clones, with some not included. Of some 2,500 clones detected, approximately 25% appear once; the ten largest clones hold around 4%. The CDR3 sequence is 15 residues long. Sequenced material: cultured CD4+ T cells from cerebrospinal fluid. J is TRBJ2-2 and V is TRBV5-3, with 8 positions matching TRBD1. TRBV5-3 carries the ORF label, with uncertain function. The sequence derives from a human donor with narcolepsy. The CDR3 sequence: CASSLGTGTTGELFF. DNA of the CDR3: TGTGCCAGCAGCTTGGGGACAGGCACGACCGGGGAGCTGTTTTTT.